These 27 T cell receptor beta chains share one sample of origin, sequenced in a study of T cells in Graves' hyperthyroidism and ophthalmopathy. TCR beta CDR3 sequences were amplified from RNA transcripts. Carried out on the TCR CDR3, a first-round RT-PCR used the HTBI primer set. TCRdb itself ran the multiplex PCR reads through MiXCR, one entry per CDR3 protein. The sample holds some 600,000 distinct CDR3 sequences, 11% to 15% seen once. The sample taken for sequencing was blood. The source is a woman in her thirties with Graves' hyperthyroidism that later progressed to Graves' ophthalmopathy.

Many counts were recorded for this clonotype. The chain combines TRBV7-9 with TRBJ2-3; TRBD2 matches 9 bases. The CDR3 consists of 15 residues. The germline gives CDR1 SEHNR, CDR2 FQNEAQ (reference sequence). V shed 5 bases, J shed 2 bases, and the junction held 5 bases outside the gene matches. This CDR3 reads CASSETSGYTDTQYF. CDR3 DNA sequence: TGTGCCAGCAGCGAGACTAGCGGATACACAGATACGCAGTATTTT.

The chain couples TRBV20-1 to TRBJ2-2, with D perhaps given as TRBD1 or TRBD2 (5 bases each). The CDR3 consists of 15 residues. V was cut by 1 base and J by 4 bases, with 13 bases left in between. Germline values: CDR1 DFQATT, CDR2 SNEGSKA (reference sequence). DNA of the CDR3: TGCAGTGCTAGAGTAATCGGGGCTATCACCGGGGAGCTGTTTTTT. Translating it yields CSARVIGAITGELFF.

CDR3: CASSIDGGDEQFF. In DNA form, the CDR3 reads TGTGCCAGTAGTATAGACGGTGGCGATGAGCAGTTCTTC. The chain couples TRBV19 to TRBJ2-1; D is uncertain. V was pared by 0 bases and J by 8 bases, with 8 bases between. The V gene's germline CDR1 is LNHDA and CDR2 SQIVND (reference sequence). The CDR3 contains 13 residues.

This clonotype appeared many times. The CDR3 DNA follows: TGCAGTGCTAGAGCCGGGACAGAAAACTACGAGCAGTACTTC. Its protein product is CSARAGTENYEQYF. The V and J genes are TRBV20-1 and TRBJ2-7; 7 bases are shared with TRBD1. Germline V CDR1 and CDR2: DFQATT, SNEGSKA (reference sequence). The ends lost 1 base at V and 3 bases at J; junction bases unmatched: 6. The CDR3 length is 14 residues.

This clonotype has a count of ten or more. This chain joins TRBV7-2 and TRBJ2-2, with TRBD2 matching 11 bases. Trimming removed 2 bases from V and 7 bases from J; junction bases left unmatched: 3. The CDR3 length is 15 residues. Germline V lookup: CDR1 SGHTA, CDR2 FQGNSA. The DNA for the CDR3 is TGTGCCAGCAGCTTAAGTAGCGGGAGGGGCGGGGAGCTGTTTTTT. Protein: CASSLSSGRGGELFF.

This chain joins TRBV19 and TRBJ1-5; D may be TRBD1 (6 bases). Between the trimmed V and J ends, which lost 1 base and 9 bases, there was a span of 13 bases. CDR1 and CDR2 (germline): LNHDA, SQIVND (reference sequence). The CDR3 has 14 residues. Here the CDR3 DNA reads TGTGCCAGTAGTATAGTTTACAGGGACGGGCCCCAGCATTTT. Its protein product is CASSIVYRDGPQHF.

This chain joins TRBV3-1 and TRBJ2-7; D might be TRBD1 or TRBD2, each matching 5 bases. The CDR3 is 12 amino acids. Trimming left V 3 bases short and J 7 bases short, with 10 bases between. Germline V gene sequence: CDR1 LGHDT, CDR2 YNNKEL (reference sequence). DNA of the CDR3: TGTGCCAGCAGCCACGGGACCACGGAGCAGTACTTC. Translation: CASSHGTTEQYF.

For this clonotype: This sequence may be a read error, since a much larger clone differs from it by one base. Because the CDR3 is missing its conserved closing phenylalanine or tryptophan, this is likely a read error. The chain combines TRBV29-1 with TRBJ2-1, with TRBD2 identical over 13 bases. With 8 bases clipped from V and 3 bases from J, the junction kept 10 bases outside the gene matches. This CDR3 is 16 amino acids long. Germline-derived CDR1 and CDR2 are SQVTM and ANQGSEA. The CDR3 DNA follows: TGCAGCTCTAGGGGGACTAGCGGGATTCGCTACAATGAGCAGTTCTGC. Protein sequence: CSSRGTSGIRYNEQFC.

This clonotype was recorded many times. This chain joins TRBV27 and TRBJ2-7; perhaps TRBD2 as D (6 bases). Germline V lookup: CDR1 MNHEY, CDR2 SMNVEV (reference sequence). V shed 2 bases and J shed 7 bases, with 12 bases lying between them. The length of the CDR3 is 13 residues. CDR3 DNA sequence: TGTGCCAGCAGTTTAATATCGGGGGAAGAGCAGTACTTC. Its translation: CASSLISGEEQYF.

At least ten counts were recorded for this clonotype. The chain carries TRBV12-3 or TRBV12-4 and TRBJ2-2; perhaps TRBD2 as D (6 bases). This CDR3 contains 18 residues. V was trimmed by 6 bases and J by 2 bases, leaving 22 bases between them. CDR3 sequence reads: CASRFRLGRRVNTGELFF. CDR3 nucleotides: TGTGCCAGCAGATTTAGACTAGGTCGCCGAGTAAACACCGGGGAGCTGTTTTTT.

This clonotype was picked up many times. The chain is built from TRBV28 and TRBJ2-7; 7 bases align to TRBD2. V lost 6 bases and J lost 2; bases outside the gene matches: 10. CDR1 is MDHEN and CDR2 is SYDVKM in the germline V gene. The CDR3 sequence is 15 residues long. The CDR3 DNA sequence: TGTGCCAGCAGCCTGGGGCTAGCGGACCCCTACGAGCAGTACTTC. Translation: CASSLGLADPYEQYF.

This clonotype was seen only a few times. The V gene is TRBV3-1, the J gene TRBJ2-7, with 9 bases fitting TRBD1. The junction had 8 bases not matched to a gene; V was cut back by 8 bases and J by 0 bases. The germline V gene encodes CDR1 LGHDT and CDR2 YNNKEL (reference sequence). The length of the CDR3 is 15 residues. CDR3: CASEPSGQGSYEQYF. CDR3 nucleotide sequence: TGTGCCAGCGAACCATCGGGACAGGGCTCCTACGAGCAGTACTTC.

This clonotype was recorded many times. The chain is built from TRBV11-2 and TRBJ2-1, with D hard to call. Trimming shortened V by 5 bases and J by 10 bases, and 6 bases separated the two germline ends. CDR1 and CDR2 from the germline V gene are SGHAT and FQNNGV. The CDR3 loop spans 10 amino acids. The CDR3 protein is CASSLEEQFF. CDR3 sequence (DNA): TGTGCCAGCAGCCTGGAAGAGCAGTTCTTC.

This clonotype was detected only a few times. The chain joins TRBV25-1 to TRBJ1-4; no clear D. Looked up from germline, CDR1 is MGHDK and CDR2 is SYGVNS. There are 14 residues in the CDR3. V was shortened by 4 bases and J by 3 bases, with 9 bases between the two germline ends. The CDR3 nucleotides are TGTGCCAGCAGTGGTACCGGCCCTAATGAAAAACTGTTTTTT. This translates into CASSGTGPNEKLFF.

Only a few counts were recorded for this clonotype. The chain couples TRBV11-3 to TRBJ2-7; D is possibly TRBD2 (5 bases). Trimming removed 7 bases from V and 2 bases from J, with 15 bases in between. Germline-derived CDR1 and CDR2 are SGHNT and YENEEA. The length of the CDR3 is 14 residues. The CDR3 sequence is CASTSLASTYEQYF. The CDR3 nucleotides are TGTGCCAGCACTAGCTTAGCGTCTACCTACGAGCAGTACTTC.

This clonotype was seen repeatedly, ten times or more. The genes are TRBV3-1 and TRBJ1-1; D perhaps matches TRBD1 (5 bases). Germline values: CDR1 LGHDT, CDR2 YNNKEL (reference sequence). This CDR3 contains 15 residues. V lost 1 base and J lost 3, with 12 bases in between. As DNA, the CDR3 is TGTGCCAGCAGCCAAGTATCCCGGGGGGACACTGAAGCTTTCTTT. It codes for CASSQVSRGDTEAFF.

Ten or more counts support this clonotype. The chain has TRBV12-3 or TRBV12-4 and TRBJ1-1; D gene uncertain. The CDR3 is made up of 11 amino acids. V lost 5 bases and J 8 bases, leaving 9 bases between the germline ends. The CDR3 nucleotides read TGTGCCAGCAGTCCAGACCGGGAAGCTTTCTTT. Amino acid sequence: CASSPDREAFF.

This clonotype was found many times. The chain carries TRBV6-2 or TRBV6-3 and TRBJ2-7; the match to TRBD2 covers 11 bases. J was trimmed by 1 base and V by 10 bases; bases with no gene match: 15. The germline CDR1 and CDR2 sequences are MNHEY and SVGEGT. The length of the CDR3 is 17 residues. CDR3 amino acids: CATLDRPGLAESYEQYF. The CDR3 region has the DNA TGTGCCACCCTGGACAGACCGGGACTAGCGGAGTCCTACGAGCAGTACTTC.

This clonotype has ten or more counts. The V and J genes are TRBV2 and TRBJ1-2; 8 nucleotides align to TRBD1. The CDR3 contains 15 residues. Germline CDR1 reads SNHLY; CDR2 reads FYNNEI. V lost 7 bases, J lost 7 bases, and 14 bases stayed unmatched. The CDR3 region is CASTGGRGLEGGYTF. CDR3 in DNA: TGTGCCAGCACAGGCGGCAGGGGGCTTGAAGGTGGCTACACCTTC.

This clonotype appeared many times. This chain links TRBV6-1 with TRBJ1-5; TRBD1 agrees at 8 bases. The CDR3 totals 17 residues. CDR1 is MNHNS and CDR2 is SASEGT in the germline V gene. V was clipped by 5 bases and J by 7 bases; unmatched bases: 16. CDR3: CASSRLKTGDVAQPQHF. CDR3 nucleotide sequence: TGTGCCAGCAGTCGATTAAAGACAGGGGATGTGGCCCAGCCCCAGCATTTT.

At least ten counts were recorded for this clonotype. The genes are TRBV12-3 or TRBV12-4 and TRBJ2-5; D call uncertain. With 5 bases removed from V and 5 bases from J, the gap between germline ends came to 21 bases. There are 16 residues in the CDR3. The CDR3, as DNA: TGTGCCAGCAGTGGTGTACTTGCCAAGGGTCGGGAGACCCAGTACTTC. Protein: CASSGVLAKGRETQYF.

V gene TRBV5-6 combines with J gene TRBJ2-3, with a possible D match to TRBD2 (7 bases). CDR1 is SGHDT and CDR2 is YYEEEE in the germline V gene. V was cut by 7 bases and J by 2 bases, with 20 bases left in between. This CDR3 has 16 amino acids. CDR3 DNA sequence: TGTGCCAGCTCCCCCGGGGGAGGGGGTTTCACAGATACGCAGTATTTT. This sequence encodes CASSPGGGGFTDTQYF. Variable domain in full (rest from reference TRBV5-6 and TRBJ2-3): DAGVTQSPTHLIKTRGQQVTLRCSPKSGHDTVSWYQQALGQGPQFIFQYYEEEERQRGNFPDRFSGHQFPNYSSELNVNALLLGDSALYLCASSPGGGGFTDTQYFGPGTRLTVL.

This clonotype was picked up many times. The V and J genes are TRBV10-2 and TRBJ2-5; 9 nucleotides line up with TRBD1. This CDR3 contains 14 residues. Trimming removed 7 bases from V and 5 bases from J; junction bases left unmatched: 8. Germline CDR1 is WSHSY and CDR2 is SAAADI. CDR3 DNA sequence: TGCGCCAGCACCCAACAGGGGGCATCGGAGACCCAGTACTTC. It specifies CASTQQGASETQYF.

This chain links TRBV5-1 with TRBJ2-7; no clear D gene. V dropped 5 bases and J dropped 2 bases, with 17 bases sitting between them. Germline V gene data show CDR1 as SGHRS and CDR2 as YFSETQ. This CDR3 region has 15 residues. CDR3 amino acids: CASRCGGAQAYEQYF. DNA for the CDR3: TGCGCCAGCAGATGTGGCGGAGCGCAGGCCTACGAGCAGTACTTC.

This clonotype showed up just a few times. The final CDR3 position lacks the conserved phenylalanine or tryptophan, pointing to a likely read error. It is unclear where the CDR3 begins or ends on the DNA, so no DNA is shown, and the CDR3 is as TCRdb lists it. This chain connects TRBV11-2 to TRBJ1-1. Germline CDR1 SGHAT, CDR2 FQNNGV. A total of 13 residues make up the CDR3, ends included. CDR3 sequence: CASSTALNTEAYI.

This clonotype appeared many times. This chain links TRBV11-2 with TRBJ2-1; TRBD2 is a possible D gene (6 bases). The length of the CDR3 is 14 residues. The V gene's germline CDR1 is SGHAT and CDR2 FQNNGV. With 1 base removed from V and 4 bases from J, the gap between germline ends came to 8 bases. CDR3 in amino acids: CASSLVAGYNEQFF. The CDR3 coding sequence is TGTGCCAGCAGCTTAGTGGCGGGGTACAATGAGCAGTTCTTC.

The chain combines TRBV3-1 with TRBJ2-7; 7 positions agree with TRBD1. Per germline, CDR1 LGHDT and CDR2 YNNKEL (reference sequence). The V gene end was trimmed by 0 bases and the J gene end by 0 bases; junction bases not matched to a gene: 5. The CDR3 extends over 16 amino acids. CDR3 DNA sequence: TGTGCCAGCAGCCAAGATATCCGGACAGGCTCCTACGAGCAGTACTTC. This gives the protein CASSQDIRTGSYEQYF.